Listed here are 17 T cell receptor beta chains from one sample, sequenced in a study of blood T cell repertoires in COVID-19. Sequencing was performed with immunoSEQ multiplex PCR; in TCRdb, only in-frame clones are kept and a portion is missing. The profile shows 80,000 to 100,000 clones, approximately 79% of them singletons. The sequencing sample was made of peripheral blood. The receptor set was obtained from a man between 65 and 85 years old with COVID-19, enrolled during active disease.

The chain has TRBV9 and TRBJ2-5, with 14 bases fitting TRBD2. Per the germline V gene, CDR1 is SGDLS and CDR2 is YYNGEE. There are 16 residues in the CDR3. Trimming cost V 3 bases and J 5 bases; bases outside gene matches: 6. CDR3 in DNA: TGTGCCAGCAGCGGCCTGACTAGCGGGAGGGGTGAGACCCAGTACTTC. Protein product: CASSGLTSGRGETQYF.

This rearrangement joins TRBV27 to TRBJ2-1, with 7 nucleotides matching TRBD1. There are 14 residues in the CDR3. The V segment lost 2 bases and the J segment 7 bases; nucleotides outside the gene matches: 5. CDR1 and CDR2 from the germline V gene are MNHEY and SMNVEV (reference sequence). This chain's CDR3 is CASSLSRGSNEQFF. The DNA of the CDR3 is TGTGCCAGCAGTTTAAGCAGGGGGAGTAATGAGCAGTTCTTC.

The chain recombines TRBV4-3 with TRBJ2-1, with 7 nucleotides matching TRBD2. The CDR3 sequence is 16 residues long. The J segment lost 10 bases and the V segment lost 0 bases, leaving 12 bases of the junction unmatched. The germline CDR1 and CDR2 sequences are LGHNA and YSLEER. CDR3 bases: TGCGCCAGCAGCCAAGATTGGGCTAGCGGCTGGGGAGAGCAGTTCTTC. Amino acids: CASSQDWASGWGEQFF.

The rearrangement links TRBV19 to TRBJ2-7, with 8 bases fitting TRBD1. Germline lookup yields CDR1 LNHDA and CDR2 SQIVND (reference sequence). After removal of 4 bases from V and 3 bases from J, the junction contained 8 bases not matched to a gene. The CDR3 has 15 amino acids. For the CDR3, the DNA is TGTGCCAGTAGTACATCCCACAGGGGGAGCTACGAGCAGTACTTC. Translating it yields CASSTSHRGSYEQYF.

This clone showed up just a few times. This chain joins TRBV6-2 or TRBV6-3 and TRBJ1-5; TRBD1 is a possible D gene (6 bases). The CDR3 runs 13 residues. The germline CDR1 and CDR2 sequences are MNHEY and SVGEGT. V was pared by 2 bases and J by 4 bases, with 6 bases between. The CDR3 sequence is CASSYGTNQPQHF. CDR3 in DNA: TGTGCCAGCAGTTACGGGACAAATCAGCCCCAGCATTTT.

J is TRBJ2-1 and V is TRBV28; 10 bases are a match to TRBD2. In germline, CDR1 is MDHEN, CDR2 SYDVKM. Trimming cost V 4 bases and J 6 bases; bases outside gene matches: 6. CDR3 length equals 15 residues. As DNA, the CDR3 is TGTGCCAGCAGTTCAAGGCTAGCGGGAGTCAATGAGCAGTTCTTC. Amino acid sequence: CASSSRLAGVNEQFF. Complete variable domain (other parts from reference TRBV28 and TRBJ2-1): DVKVTQSSRYLVKRTGEKVFLECVQDMDHENMFWYRQDPGLGLRLIYFSYDVKMKEKGDIPEGYSVSREKKERFSLILESASTNQTSMYLCASSSRLAGVNEQFFGPGTRLTVL.

The chain uses TRBV7-9 and TRBJ2-7; D unresolved. The CDR3 consists of 11 residues. Germline CDR1 and CDR2: SEHNR and FQNEAQ (reference sequence). V was trimmed by 4 bases and J by 4 bases, leaving 5 bases between them. CDR3 nucleotide sequence: TGTGCCAGCAGCTCCTTTTACGAGCAGTACTTC. This gives the protein CASSSFYEQYF.

The chain links TRBV4-3 to TRBJ1-1; D gene unclear. V shed 0 bases and J shed 6 bases, with 14 bases lying between them. CDR3 length: 15 amino acids. The germline CDR1 and CDR2 sequences are LGHNA and YSLEER. The CDR3 DNA reads as TGCGCCAGCAGCCAAGATCCCCGGGGAATCGCTGAAGCTTTCTTT. As protein: CASSQDPRGIAEAFF.

This clone was seen ten or more times. The chain employs TRBV9 and TRBJ2-1, with 10 bases matching TRBD2. Germline loops: CDR1 SGDLS, CDR2 YYNGEE. This CDR3 comprises 16 residues. With 7 bases clipped from V and 6 bases from J, the junction kept 13 bases outside the gene matches. The CDR3 DNA is TGTGCCAGCGCTCGAGCGGGGGGACTAGCGATCAATGAGCAGTTCTTC. This sequence encodes CASARAGGLAINEQFF.

This chain joins TRBV29-1 and TRBJ2-3; no definite D call. The CDR3 is 13 residues long. Germline CDR1 reads SQVTM; CDR2 reads ANQGSEA. Deletions cut 6 bases from V and 5 bases from J, with 15 bases between. CDR3 protein: CSVNDQFGDTQYF. The CDR3 DNA reads as TGCAGCGTCAACGATCAATTCGGAGATACGCAGTATTTT.

A single count supports this clone. The chain recombines TRBV11-2 with TRBJ2-7, with D unclear. CDR3 length: 16 amino acids. The germline V gene encodes CDR1 SGHAT and CDR2 FQNNGV. The V end lost 0 bases, the J end lost 0 bases, and 12 bases lay between the germline ends. This CDR3 reads CASSLDRTESSYEQYF. CDR3 coding DNA: TGTGCCAGCAGCTTAGATCGAACAGAGAGCTCCTACGAGCAGTACTTC.

The gene calls are TRBV7-9 and TRBJ2-7, with no clear D. Germline CDR1 and CDR2: SEHNR and FQNEAQ (reference sequence). The CDR3 contains 12 residues. The V and J ends lost 3 bases and 4 bases respectively, with 7 bases between them. Here the CDR3 reads CASSLTRYEQYF. DNA for the CDR3: TGTGCCAGCAGCTTGACTCGTTACGAGCAGTACTTC.

The chain employs TRBV9 and TRBJ1-2; TRBD1 matches at 9 bases. This CDR3 spans 17 amino acids. Germline V gene data show CDR1 as SGDLS and CDR2 as YYNGEE. V lost 1 base, J lost 6 bases, and 13 bases stayed unmatched. CDR3 sequence reads: CASSVLGTGFFADGYTF. The CDR3 DNA is TGTGCCAGCAGCGTACTGGGGACAGGGTTTTTCGCGGATGGCTACACCTTC.

This sequence joins TRBV15 and TRBJ2-1; 7 nucleotides align to TRBD2. Germline lookup yields CDR1 LNHNV and CDR2 YYDKDF (reference sequence). With V trimmed by 2 bases and J by 6 bases, 7 bases remained unmatched. The CDR3 extends over 15 amino acids. The CDR3 sequence: CATSRPGLIVNEQFF. CDR3 DNA: TGTGCCACCAGCAGACCGGGACTAATCGTCAATGAGCAGTTCTTC.

The V call is TRBV6-5, the J call TRBJ2-3; TRBD2 matches 7 bases. V was clipped by 6 bases and J by 5 bases; unmatched bases: 5. Germline V lookup: CDR1 MNHEY, CDR2 SVGAGI. There are 13 residues in the CDR3. The CDR3 here is CASRKTGGDTQYF. The CDR3 DNA is TGTGCCAGCAGAAAAACGGGAGGAGATACGCAGTATTTT.

This rearrangement joins TRBV7-2 to TRBJ2-7; D not resolved. From germline, CDR1 is SGHTA and CDR2 FQGNSA. V was shortened by 0 bases and J by 7 bases, with 13 bases between the two germline ends. This CDR3 contains 14 residues. CDR3 protein: CASSLAAQLNEQYF. DNA for the CDR3: TGTGCCAGCAGCTTAGCGGCACAGCTTAATGAGCAGTACTTC.

The CDR3 here is CASSSSSYNSPLHF. CDR3 nucleotide sequence: TGCGCCAGCAGCTCGAGCTCCTATAATTCACCCCTCCACTTT. The chain links TRBV5-1 to TRBJ1-6; D is uncertain. In germline, CDR1 is SGHRS, CDR2 YFSETQ. Trimming pared 3 bases from V and 0 bases from J, leaving 4 bases between. The CDR3 has 14 amino acids.